Listed below are T cell receptor beta chains from one sample, sequenced in a study of post-analysis software for immune sequencing data. TCRdb redid the calling of the PCR reads with MiXCR, one entry per CDR3 protein. The sample comprises hundreds of thousands of distinct CDR3 sequences, 25% to 30% of which are singletons, and roughly 0.53% rests with the top ten. Sequenced sample: blood. Every receptor here comes from a girl aged 5-17 years with multiple sclerosis. Each CDR3 is given with its conserved first and last residue. The order of the fields is clone size, V gene, J gene, D gene, CDR3 protein, CDR3 DNA. The D gene is left open where the match is weak. Expanded clones get a size class; other rows say once, few or many, or leave the size out.

few,TRBV11-2,TRBJ2-3,.,CASSLGQVGDTQYF,TGTGCCAGCAGCTTAGGGCAGGTTGGCGATACGCAGTATTTT
few,TRBV11-2,TRBJ1-1,.,CASSLIGRNTEAFF,TGTGCCAGCAGCTTAATTGGACGGAACACTGAAGCTTTCTTT
.,TRBV12-3/TRBV12-4,TRBJ2-7,TRBD2,CASSNRLAPYEQYF,TGTGCCAGCAGTAATAGACTAGCGCCTTACGAGCAGTACTTC
.,TRBV6-2/TRBV6-3,TRBJ2-5,TRBD1,CASSYQGGQGGRETQYF,TGTGCCAGCAGTTACCAAGGGGGACAGGGAGGACGGGAGACCCAGTACTTC
few,TRBV29-1,TRBJ1-4,TRBD1,CSVLEQGNEKLFF,TGCAGCGTCCTCGAACAGGGGAATGAAAAACTGTTTTTT
.,TRBV20-1,TRBJ1-4,TRBD1,CSASPGQGPGEKLFF,TGCAGTGCATCCCCGGGACAGGGTCCAGGGGAAAAACTGTTTTTT
few,TRBV20-1,TRBJ2-5,.,CSASRRGQETQYF,TGCAGTGCGTCTAGACGGGGTCAAGAGACCCAGTACTTC
few,TRBV6-5,TRBJ1-1,.,CASSSPQITSTEAFF,TGTGCCAGCAGTTCACCTCAGATCACAAGCACTGAAGCTTTCTTT
.,TRBV20-1,TRBJ2-7,.,CSARDVGRSYEQYF,TGCAGTGCTAGAGATGTGGGCAGATCCTACGAGCAGTACTTC
few,TRBV27,TRBJ2-7,TRBD1,CASRTIQGAYEQYF,TGTGCCAGCAGGACCATACAGGGGGCCTACGAGCAGTACTTC
once,TRBV7-8,TRBJ2-5,.,CASSLVVGPNQETQYF,TGTGCCAGCAGCTTAGTCGTGGGACCGAACCAAGAGACCCAGTACTTC
.,TRBV11-2,TRBJ1-1,.,CASSLVDAREAFF,TGTGCCAGCAGCTTAGTGGACGCCCGTGAAGCTTTCTTT
few,TRBV29-1,TRBJ2-7,TRBD1,CSVRLMGQGYEQYF,TGCAGCGTCCGCTTGATGGGACAGGGCTACGAGCAGTACTTC